The 26 T cell receptor beta chains reported below all come from one sample, sequenced in a study of human T cells and chemical hapten exposure. TCRdb fed the RACE reads into MiXCR, producing one record per CDR3 protein. The data contain about 98,000 distinct CDR3 sequences, 10% to 11% of them singletons. The time point here: pre-sensitization, week 0. The sample's treatment: therapeutic diphenylcyclopropenone sensitization with weekly scalp DPC. This specimen consisted of whole blood, obtained in connection with sensitization to the hapten diphenylcyclopropenone (DPC). These receptors were obtained from a woman aged 60-70 years with alopecia areata. Some clones in this sample may be carry-over from other donors' samples.

This clonotype was observed many times. The chain combines TRBV24-1 with TRBJ2-5; TRBD1 might be the D (5 bases). V was pared by 8 bases and J by 5 bases, with 8 bases between. Looked up from germline, CDR1 is KGHDR and CDR2 is SFDVKD. The CDR3 spans 11 residues. The CDR3 is CATTRGETQYF. As DNA, the CDR3 is TGTGCCACCACTAGGGGTGAGACCCAGTACTTC.

This clonotype was found many times. The chain recombines TRBV29-1 with TRBJ2-4; D unclear. Trimming stripped 7 bases from V and 0 bases from J, with 10 bases between. This CDR3 comprises 13 residues. Germline lookup yields CDR1 SQVTM and CDR2 ANQGSEA. The CDR3, as DNA: TGCAGCGCCGGGTCTTTAGCCAAAAACATTCAGTACTTC. Translating gives CSAGSLAKNIQYF.

There are many counts of this clonotype. The J gene is TRBJ2-1, the V gene TRBV5-1, with a tentative D call TRBD1 (5 bases). Trimming removed 4 bases from V and 2 bases from J, with 16 bases in between. Germline V gene data show CDR1 as SGHRS and CDR2 as YFSETQ. The CDR3 sequence is 16 residues long. DNA of the CDR3: TGCGCCAGCAGCCCCCTTCAGGGTGGAACCTACAATGAGCAGTTCTTC. Its protein is CASSPLQGGTYNEQFF.

The V and J genes are TRBV30 and TRBJ2-7, with a tentative D call TRBD2 (6 bases). This CDR3 region has 16 residues. Trimming removed 2 bases at V and 0 bases at J, with 17 bases between. Per germline, CDR1 GTSNPN and CDR2 SVGIG (reference sequence). The CDR3: CAWSPITGSGSYEQYF. The CDR3 DNA reads as TGTGCCTGGAGTCCCATCACTGGTAGCGGCTCCTACGAGCAGTACTTC.

This clonotype has at least ten counts. J is TRBJ2-1 and V is TRBV4-2, with TRBD2 matching over 15 bases. V trimming: 4 bases; J trimming: 0 bases; junction bases outside the gene matches: 7. This CDR3 has 19 amino acids. The germline gives CDR1 LGHNA, CDR2 YNFKEQ. CDR3 protein: CASSRTGLAGGSSYNEQFF. The CDR3 DNA reads as TGTGCCAGCAGCCGAACGGGACTAGCGGGGGGCAGCTCCTACAATGAGCAGTTCTTC.

This clonotype was recorded many times. The gene calls are TRBV5-1 and TRBJ1-3; D is ambiguous. CDR1 and CDR2 from the germline V gene are SGHRS and YFSETQ. The V gene lost 0 bases and the J gene lost 0 bases, with 10 bases spanning the gap. CDR3 length: 16 amino acids. The CDR3 loop reads CASSLAGRFSGNTIYF. The CDR3 nucleotides read TGCGCCAGCAGCTTGGCCGGACGGTTCTCTGGAAACACCATATATTTT.

This chain joins TRBV3-1 and TRBJ2-3; D is ambiguous. The CDR3 totals 17 residues. The V gene's germline CDR1 is LGHDT and CDR2 YNNKEL (reference sequence). V lost 4 bases, J lost 3 bases, and 20 bases lay in between. The CDR3 coding sequence is TGTGCCAGCAGCCCCACTTCCCCCCAACTCGTGACAGATACGCAGTATTTT. The encoded protein is CASSPTSPQLVTDTQYF.

This clonotype was seen repeatedly, ten times or more. V gene TRBV27 combines with J gene TRBJ1-5, with D unresolved. CDR3 size: 13 residues. Trimming stripped 3 bases from V and 0 bases from J, with 3 bases between. Germline CDR1 is MNHEY and CDR2 is SMNVEV (reference sequence). The CDR3 DNA sequence: TGTGCCAGCAGTTTTTCTAGCAATCAGCCCCAGCATTTT. This gives the protein CASSFSSNQPQHF.

With respect to this clonotype: Just one base apart from a much larger clone, this may be a read error. V and J are TRBV5-1 and TRBJ1-2; D remains unclear. Germline-derived CDR1 and CDR2 are SGHRS and YFSETQ. CDR3 size: 14 residues. The ends were cut back, 4 bases at V and 4 bases at J, with 14 bases in the middle. In DNA, the CDR3 is TGCGCCAGCAGCGGTGGAACAGAGTCCTATGGCTACACCTTC. This encodes CASSGGTESYGYTF.

This clonotype was counted ten times or more. The chain carries TRBV12-3 or TRBV12-4 and TRBJ2-7, with D maybe TRBD1 (5 bases). The CDR3 contains 17 residues. V dropped 2 bases and J dropped 3 bases, with 20 bases sitting between them. DNA of the CDR3: TGTGCCAGCAGTTTAAGACAGTCCTCACAAGGCTTCTACGAGCAGTACTTC. The encoded protein is CASSLRQSSQGFYEQYF.

The rearrangement links TRBV19 to TRBJ2-2; D assignment may be TRBD1 or TRBD2 (5 bases each). Deletions cut 6 bases from V and 1 base from J, with 12 bases between. The CDR3 spans 15 residues. Germline V gene sequence: CDR1 LNHDA, CDR2 SQIVND (reference sequence). The CDR3: CASSEGPMNTGELFF. Written as DNA, the CDR3 is TGTGCCAGTAGCGAGGGACCGATGAACACCGGGGAGCTGTTTTTT.

This clonotype was counted ten times or more. V is TRBV29-1 and J is TRBJ2-2; TRBD1 matches at 10 bases. CDR1 is SQVTM and CDR2 is ANQGSEA in the germline V gene. The CDR3 consists of 15 residues. V was clipped by 7 bases and J by 1 base; unmatched bases: 6. The CDR3 loop reads CSATRTGGNTGELFF. The CDR3 DNA follows: TGCAGCGCGACTAGGACAGGGGGGAACACCGGGGAGCTGTTTTTT.

Only a few counts were recorded for this clonotype. The rearrangement links TRBV6-1 to TRBJ2-3; 8 positions agree with TRBD2. The V segment lost 10 bases and the J segment 4 bases; nucleotides outside the gene matches: 10. The CDR3 covers 14 residues. CDR1 is MNHNS, CDR2 SASEGT, per germline. CDR3 residues: CATGTGGPSDTQYF. In nucleotides, the CDR3 is TGTGCCACCGGCACGGGGGGGCCTTCAGATACGCAGTATTTT.

This clonotype has a count of ten or more. V is TRBV12-3 or TRBV12-4 and J is TRBJ1-6, with 7 nucleotides matching TRBD1. Germline trimming cut 2 bases from V and 7 bases from J; bases unmatched to any gene: 5. The CDR3 has 15 amino acids. Written as DNA, the CDR3 is TGTGCCAGCAGTTTAAGACAGGGCTGGAATTCACCCCTCCACTTT. It encodes CASSLRQGWNSPLHF.

This clonotype was observed many times. The J gene is TRBJ2-3, the V gene TRBV20-1; 7 positions match TRBD2. Germline assignment: CDR1 DFQATT and CDR2 SNEGSKA (reference sequence). V was clipped by 1 base and J by 4 bases; unmatched bases: 5. The CDR3 length is 14 residues. The CDR3 sequence is CSARVAGGADTQYF. The DNA of the CDR3 is TGCAGTGCTAGAGTAGCGGGTGGAGCAGATACGCAGTATTTT.

This clonotype was observed a single time. The chain combines TRBV19 with TRBJ2-1; D is ambiguous. The germline gives CDR1 LNHDA, CDR2 SQIVND (reference sequence). V lost 6 bases to trimming and J lost 0 bases, with 15 bases between them. This CDR3 has 16 residues. DNA of the CDR3: TGTGCCAGTAGCATCCAAGGTACGGGCTCCTACAATGAGCAGTTCTTC. Its translation is CASSIQGTGSYNEQFF.

The table lists this clonotype with many counts. The chain uses TRBV27 and TRBJ1-4; 7 nucleotides align to TRBD1. Germline trimming cut 6 bases from V and 7 bases from J; bases unmatched to any gene: 5. CDR1 is MNHEY and CDR2 is SMNVEV in the germline V gene (reference sequence). CDR3 length equals 13 residues. CDR3 in DNA: TGTGCCAGCAGATGGGACAGAGGTGAAAAACTGTTTTTT. Its protein is CASRWDRGEKLFF.

This clonotype was picked up a small number of times. The rearrangement joins TRBV6-1 to TRBJ2-7; tentative D call: TRBD2 (6 bases). Germline V gene lookup returns CDR1 MNHNS and CDR2 SASEGT. The CDR3 loop spans 14 amino acids. V was shortened by 9 bases and J by 4 bases, with 19 bases between the two germline ends. The CDR3 DNA reads TGTGCCAGTAAACCGGGACTCAGCCTTTACGAGCAGTACTTC. Translated: CASKPGLSLYEQYF.

This clonotype was seen repeatedly, ten times or more. This chain joins TRBV5-1 and TRBJ1-2; no firm D call. The CDR3 totals 14 residues. Trimming removed 4 bases from V and 3 bases from J, with 13 bases in between. CDR1 and CDR2 (germline): SGHRS, YFSETQ. Written as DNA, the CDR3 is TGCGCCAGCAGCAATCTGGCCGGTGACTATGGCTACACCTTC. The encoded protein is CASSNLAGDYGYTF.

This clonotype was observed many times. The V and J genes are TRBV6-5 and TRBJ1-5; possible D gene TRBD1, 5 bases. CDR3 length: 15 amino acids. V was cut by 6 bases and J by 0 bases, with 12 bases left in between. The germline V gene has CDR1 MNHEY and CDR2 SVGAGI. The DNA for the CDR3 is TGTGCCAGCAGACGTCAGGGTGGTAGCAATCAGCCCCAGCATTTT. Its protein product is CASRRQGGSNQPQHF.

The chain links TRBV30 to TRBJ2-7, with 7 bases fitting TRBD2. V lost 1 base, J lost 3 bases, and 3 bases stayed unmatched. Germline CDR1 is GTSNPN and CDR2 is SVGIG (reference sequence). The CDR3 spans 13 residues. The CDR3 sequence is CAWSGVAGYEQYF. The CDR3 nucleotides are TGTGCCTGGAGTGGGGTAGCGGGCTACGAGCAGTACTTC.

The chain joins TRBV10-3 to TRBJ2-3, with 10 nucleotides matching TRBD1. The V and J ends lost 6 bases and 6 bases, in that order; junction bases with no gene match: 6. This CDR3 has 14 amino acids. Germline V gene sequence: CDR1 ENHRY, CDR2 SYGVKD. The CDR3 reads CAIRGTGEADTQYF. The CDR3 DNA follows: TGTGCCATCAGGGGGACAGGGGAGGCGGATACGCAGTATTTT.

This clonotype was recorded at least ten times. This sequence joins TRBV7-3 and TRBJ2-1; TRBD1 is a possible D gene (6 bases). V lost 4 bases and J lost 0, with 16 bases in between. Germline V gives CDR1 SGHTA, CDR2 FQGTGA. CDR3 length: 17 residues. In DNA form, the CDR3 reads TGTGCCAGCAGCTCCTCATCGCAGGGGAGCTCCTACAATGAGCAGTTCTTC. It is translated as CASSSSSQGSSYNEQFF.

This clonotype was detected ten times or more. V usage is TRBV19 and J usage is TRBJ2-1, with 10 bases lining up with TRBD1. The CDR3 totals 15 residues. The germline gives CDR1 LNHDA, CDR2 SQIVND (reference sequence). Trimming removed 3 bases from V and 6 bases from J; junction bases left unmatched: 5. The CDR3 here is CASSIDRGPPNEQFF. In nucleotides, the CDR3 is TGTGCCAGTAGTATCGACAGGGGGCCACCCAATGAGCAGTTCTTC.

This clonotype was recorded at least ten times. This sequence joins TRBV10-2 and TRBJ2-5; possibly TRBD2 for D (5 bases). Looked up from germline, CDR1 is WSHSY and CDR2 is SAAADI. CDR3 length: 13 residues. Trimming took 7 bases from V and 3 from J, leaving 12 bases between them. Here the CDR3 DNA reads TGCGCCAGCAACGCTAGGGAGAAAGAGACCCAGTACTTC. Its protein is CASNAREKETQYF.

This clonotype was counted only a few times. The chain is built from TRBV5-1 and TRBJ1-2; D is unclear. V was pared by 0 bases and J by 6 bases, with 21 bases between. In germline, CDR1 is SGHRS, CDR2 YFSETQ. This CDR3 is built from 17 residues. CDR3 residues: CASSLGSSSGNTDGYTF. The DNA for the CDR3 is TGCGCCAGCAGCTTGGGGAGCAGCTCTGGGAATACCGATGGCTACACCTTC.